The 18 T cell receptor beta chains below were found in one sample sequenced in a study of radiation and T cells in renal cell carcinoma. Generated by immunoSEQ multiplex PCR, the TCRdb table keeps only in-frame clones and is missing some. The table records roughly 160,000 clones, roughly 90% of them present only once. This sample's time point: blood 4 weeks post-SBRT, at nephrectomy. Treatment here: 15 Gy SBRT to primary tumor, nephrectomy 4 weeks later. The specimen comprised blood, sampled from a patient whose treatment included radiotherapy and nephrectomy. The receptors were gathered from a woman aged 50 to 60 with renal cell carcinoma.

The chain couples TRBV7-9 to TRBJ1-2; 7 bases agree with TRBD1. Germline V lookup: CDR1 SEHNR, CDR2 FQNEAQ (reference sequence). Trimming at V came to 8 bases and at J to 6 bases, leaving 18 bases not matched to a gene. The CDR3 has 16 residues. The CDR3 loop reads CASVGGAAPVGDGYTF. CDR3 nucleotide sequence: TGTGCCAGCGTAGGGGGCGCTGCCCCGGTTGGTGATGGCTACACCTTC.

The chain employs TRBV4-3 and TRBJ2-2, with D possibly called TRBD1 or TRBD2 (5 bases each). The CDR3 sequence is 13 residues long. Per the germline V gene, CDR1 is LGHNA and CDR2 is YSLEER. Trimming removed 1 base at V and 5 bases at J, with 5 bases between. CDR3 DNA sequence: TGCGCCAGCAGCCAAGGGGGGACCGGGGAGCTGTTTTTT. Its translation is CASSQGGTGELFF.

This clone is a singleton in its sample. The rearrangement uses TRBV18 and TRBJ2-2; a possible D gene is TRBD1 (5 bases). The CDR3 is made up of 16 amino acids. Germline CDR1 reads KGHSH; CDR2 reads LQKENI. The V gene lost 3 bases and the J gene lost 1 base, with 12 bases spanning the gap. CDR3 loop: CASSPLSQGNTGELFF. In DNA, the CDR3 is TGTGCCAGCTCACCGCTCAGCCAGGGGAACACCGGGGAGCTGTTTTTT.

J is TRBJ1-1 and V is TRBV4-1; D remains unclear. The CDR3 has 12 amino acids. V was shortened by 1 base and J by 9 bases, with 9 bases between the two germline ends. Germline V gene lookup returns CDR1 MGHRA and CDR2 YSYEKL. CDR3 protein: CASSQGTAKAFF. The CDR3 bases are TGCGCCAGCAGCCAAGGGACCGCCAAAGCTTTCTTT.

CDR3 bases: TGTGCCAGTAGTATAGATCGTGCAGTCTCTGGAAACACCATATATTTT. It encodes CASSIDRAVSGNTIYF. The chain employs TRBV19 and TRBJ1-3, with D unclear. Trimming pared 0 bases from V and 0 bases from J, leaving 9 bases between. This CDR3 spans 16 amino acids. Per the germline V gene, CDR1 is LNHDA and CDR2 is SQIVND (reference sequence).

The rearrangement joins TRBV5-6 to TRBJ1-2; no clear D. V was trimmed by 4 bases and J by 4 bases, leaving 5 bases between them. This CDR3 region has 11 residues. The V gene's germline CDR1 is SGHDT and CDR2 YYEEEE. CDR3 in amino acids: CASSRSYGYTF. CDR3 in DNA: TGTGCCAGCAGCCGATCCTATGGCTACACCTTC.

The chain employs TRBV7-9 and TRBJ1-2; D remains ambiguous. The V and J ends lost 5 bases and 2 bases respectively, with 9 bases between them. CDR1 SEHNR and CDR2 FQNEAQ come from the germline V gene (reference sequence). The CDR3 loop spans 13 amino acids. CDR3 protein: CASSGWVNYGYTF. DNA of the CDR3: TGTGCCAGCAGCGGTTGGGTGAACTATGGCTACACCTTC.

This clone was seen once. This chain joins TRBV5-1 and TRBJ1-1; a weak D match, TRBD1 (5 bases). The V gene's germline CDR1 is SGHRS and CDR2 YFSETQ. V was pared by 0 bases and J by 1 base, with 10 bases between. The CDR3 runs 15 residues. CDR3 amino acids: CASSLDRQPNTEAFF. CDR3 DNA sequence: TGCGCCAGCAGCTTGGACAGACAGCCGAACACTGAAGCTTTCTTT.

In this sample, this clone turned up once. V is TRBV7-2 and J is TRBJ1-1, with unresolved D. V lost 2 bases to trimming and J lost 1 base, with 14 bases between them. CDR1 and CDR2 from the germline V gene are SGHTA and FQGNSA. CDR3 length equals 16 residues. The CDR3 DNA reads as TGTGCCAGCAGCTTATTCCCCATCGACGAGAACACTGAAGCTTTCTTT. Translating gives CASSLFPIDENTEAFF. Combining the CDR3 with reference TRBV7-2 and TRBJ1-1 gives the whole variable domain GAGVSQSPSNKVTEKGKDVELRCDPISGHTALYWYRQSLGQGLEFLIYFQGNSAPDKSGLPSDRFSAERTGGSVSTLTIQRTQQEDSAVYLCASSLFPIDENTEAFFGQGTRLTVV.

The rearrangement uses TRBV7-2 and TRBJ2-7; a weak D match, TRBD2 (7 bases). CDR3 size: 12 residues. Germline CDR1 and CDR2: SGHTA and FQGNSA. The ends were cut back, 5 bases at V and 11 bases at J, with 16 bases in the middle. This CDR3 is CASSPGGRVEYF. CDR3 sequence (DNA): TGTGCCAGCAGCCCGGGGGGCAGGGTTGAGTACTTC.

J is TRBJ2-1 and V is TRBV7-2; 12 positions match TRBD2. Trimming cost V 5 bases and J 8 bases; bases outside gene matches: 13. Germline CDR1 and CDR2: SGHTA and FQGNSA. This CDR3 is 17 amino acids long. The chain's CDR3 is CASSLQASGGAIDEQFF. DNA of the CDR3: TGTGCCAGCAGCCTACAGGCTAGCGGGGGGGCAATCGATGAGCAGTTCTTC.

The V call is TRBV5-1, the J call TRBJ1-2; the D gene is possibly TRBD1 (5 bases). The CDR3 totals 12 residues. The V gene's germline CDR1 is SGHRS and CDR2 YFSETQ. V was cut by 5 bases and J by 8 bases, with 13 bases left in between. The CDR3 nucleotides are TGCGCCAGCAGTCCGCAGGGAGAAGGCTACACCTTC. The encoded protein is CASSPQGEGYTF.

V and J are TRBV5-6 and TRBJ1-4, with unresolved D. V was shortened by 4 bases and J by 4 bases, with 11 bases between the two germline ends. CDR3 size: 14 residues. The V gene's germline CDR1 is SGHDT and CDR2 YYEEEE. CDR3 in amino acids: CASSRREVNEKLFF. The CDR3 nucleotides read TGTGCCAGCAGCCGACGAGAGGTTAATGAAAAACTGTTTTTT.

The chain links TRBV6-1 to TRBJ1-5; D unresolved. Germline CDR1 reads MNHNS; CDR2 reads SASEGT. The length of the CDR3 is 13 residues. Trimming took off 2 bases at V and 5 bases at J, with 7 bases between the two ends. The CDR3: CASSEQPDQPQHF. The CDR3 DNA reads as TGTGCCAGCAGTGAACAGCCCGATCAGCCCCAGCATTTT.

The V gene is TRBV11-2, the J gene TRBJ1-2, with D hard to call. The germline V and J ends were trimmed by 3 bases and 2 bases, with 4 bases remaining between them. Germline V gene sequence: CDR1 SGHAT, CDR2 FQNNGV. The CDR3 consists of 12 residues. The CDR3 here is CASSLANYGYTF. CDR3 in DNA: TGTGCCAGCAGCTTGGCGAACTATGGCTACACCTTC.

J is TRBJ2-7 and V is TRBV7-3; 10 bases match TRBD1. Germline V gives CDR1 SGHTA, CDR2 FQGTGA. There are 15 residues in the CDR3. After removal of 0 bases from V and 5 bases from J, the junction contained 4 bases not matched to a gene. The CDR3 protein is CASSLTPGQGHEQYF. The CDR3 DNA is TGTGCCAGCAGCTTAACTCCGGGACAGGGGCACGAGCAGTACTTC.

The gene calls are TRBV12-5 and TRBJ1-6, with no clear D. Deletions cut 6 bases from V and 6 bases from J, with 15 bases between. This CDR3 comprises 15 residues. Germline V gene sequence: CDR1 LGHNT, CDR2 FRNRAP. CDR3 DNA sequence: TGTGCTAGTGGGTGGGCCGAAGGAGGTAATTCACCCCTCCACTTT. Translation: CASGWAEGGNSPLHF.

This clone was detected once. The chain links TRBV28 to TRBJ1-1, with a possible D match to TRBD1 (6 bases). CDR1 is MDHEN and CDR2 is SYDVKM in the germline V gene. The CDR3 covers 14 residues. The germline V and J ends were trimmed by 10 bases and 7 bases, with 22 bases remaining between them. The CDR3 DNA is TGTGCCACCACCCGGGGGGGCACTGGGAGTGAAGCTTTCTTT. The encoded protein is CATTRGGTGSEAFF.